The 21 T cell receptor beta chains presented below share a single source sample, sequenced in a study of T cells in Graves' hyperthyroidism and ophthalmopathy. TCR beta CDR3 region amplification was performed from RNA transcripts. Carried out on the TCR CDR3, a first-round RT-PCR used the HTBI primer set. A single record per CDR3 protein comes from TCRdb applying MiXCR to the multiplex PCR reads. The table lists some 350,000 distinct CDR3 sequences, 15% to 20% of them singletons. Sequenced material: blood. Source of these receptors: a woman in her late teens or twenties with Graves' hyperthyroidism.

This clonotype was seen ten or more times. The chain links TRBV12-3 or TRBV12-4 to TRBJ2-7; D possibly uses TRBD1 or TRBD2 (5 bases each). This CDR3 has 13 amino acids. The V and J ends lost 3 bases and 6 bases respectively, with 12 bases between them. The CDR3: CASSFVPGREQYF. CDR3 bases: TGTGCCAGCAGTTTTGTTCCGGGGCGCGAGCAGTACTTC.

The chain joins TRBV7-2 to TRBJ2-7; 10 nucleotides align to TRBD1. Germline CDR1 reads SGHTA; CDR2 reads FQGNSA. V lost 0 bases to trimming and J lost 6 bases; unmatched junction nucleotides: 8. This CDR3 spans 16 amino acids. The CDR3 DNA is TGTGCCAGCAGCTTAGCCGGGACAGGGGTAGTAGGCGAGCAGTACTTC. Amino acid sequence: CASSLAGTGVVGEQYF.

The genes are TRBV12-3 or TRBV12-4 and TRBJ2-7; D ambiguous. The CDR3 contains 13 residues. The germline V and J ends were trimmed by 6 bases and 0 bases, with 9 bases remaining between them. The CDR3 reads CASRPYASYEQYF. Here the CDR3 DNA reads TGTGCCAGCAGGCCGTACGCCTCCTACGAGCAGTACTTC.

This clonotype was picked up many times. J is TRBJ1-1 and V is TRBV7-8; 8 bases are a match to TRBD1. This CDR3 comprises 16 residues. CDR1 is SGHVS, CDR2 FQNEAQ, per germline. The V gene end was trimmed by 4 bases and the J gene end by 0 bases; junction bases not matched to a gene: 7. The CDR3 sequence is CASSWGTGDLNTEAFF. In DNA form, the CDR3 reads TGTGCCAGCAGCTGGGGGACAGGAGACTTGAACACTGAAGCTTTCTTT.

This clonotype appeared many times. As DNA, the CDR3 is TGTGCCAGCAGCTTATACAGGGTGGACGAGACCCAGTACTTC. Its protein is CASSLYRVDETQYF. The chain couples TRBV7-8 to TRBJ2-5, with D perhaps matching TRBD1 (6 bases). Between the trimmed V and J ends, which lost 2 bases and 5 bases, there was a span of 12 bases. This CDR3 has 14 residues. The germline gives CDR1 SGHVS, CDR2 FQNEAQ.

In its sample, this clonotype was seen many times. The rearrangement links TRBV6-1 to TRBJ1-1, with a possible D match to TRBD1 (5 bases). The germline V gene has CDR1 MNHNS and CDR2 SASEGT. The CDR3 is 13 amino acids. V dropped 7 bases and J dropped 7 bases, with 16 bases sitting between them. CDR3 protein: CASKSPQVDEAFF. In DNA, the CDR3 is TGTGCCAGCAAGTCCCCACAGGTTGATGAAGCTTTCTTT.

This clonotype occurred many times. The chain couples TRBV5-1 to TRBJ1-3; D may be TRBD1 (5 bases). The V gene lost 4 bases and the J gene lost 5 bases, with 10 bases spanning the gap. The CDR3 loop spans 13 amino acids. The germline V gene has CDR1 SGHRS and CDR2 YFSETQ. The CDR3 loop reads CASSEGSRNTIYF. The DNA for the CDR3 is TGCGCCAGCAGCGAGGGGTCTCGAAACACCATATATTTT.

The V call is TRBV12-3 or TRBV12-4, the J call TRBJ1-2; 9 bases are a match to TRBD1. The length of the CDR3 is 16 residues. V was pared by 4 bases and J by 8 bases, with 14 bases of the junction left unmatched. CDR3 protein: CASSYDVQGASYGYTF. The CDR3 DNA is TGTGCCAGCAGTTACGACGTACAGGGGGCCTCCTACGGCTACACCTTC.

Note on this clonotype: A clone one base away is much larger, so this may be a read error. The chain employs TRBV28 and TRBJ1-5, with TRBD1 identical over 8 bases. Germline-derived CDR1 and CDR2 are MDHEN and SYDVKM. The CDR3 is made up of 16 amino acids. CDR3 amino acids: CASSLGPPGGNRPQHF. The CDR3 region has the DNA TGTGCCAGCAGTCTGGGTCCCCCAGGGGGCAATCGGCCCCAGCATTTT.

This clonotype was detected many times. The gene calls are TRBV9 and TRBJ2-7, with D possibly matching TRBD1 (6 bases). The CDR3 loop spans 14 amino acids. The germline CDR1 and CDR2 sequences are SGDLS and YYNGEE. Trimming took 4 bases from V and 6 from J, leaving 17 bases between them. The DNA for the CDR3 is TGTGCCAGCAGCTTTACAGGGAACGACGGCGAGCAGTACTTC. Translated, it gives CASSFTGNDGEQYF.

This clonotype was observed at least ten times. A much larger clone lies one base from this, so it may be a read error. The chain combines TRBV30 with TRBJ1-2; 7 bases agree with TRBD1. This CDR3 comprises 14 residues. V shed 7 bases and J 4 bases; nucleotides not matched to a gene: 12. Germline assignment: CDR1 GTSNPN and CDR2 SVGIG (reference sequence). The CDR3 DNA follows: TGTGCCTTCCTCCGACAGGGTTGGGGCTATGGCTACACCTTC. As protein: CAFLRQGWGYGYTF.

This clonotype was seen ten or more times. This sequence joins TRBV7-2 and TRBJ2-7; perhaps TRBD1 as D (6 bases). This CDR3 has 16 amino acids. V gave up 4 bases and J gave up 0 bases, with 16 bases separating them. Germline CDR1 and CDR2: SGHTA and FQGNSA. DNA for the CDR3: TGTGCCAGCAGCTCCGACCTGACAGGCAGCTCCTACGAGCAGTACTTC. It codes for CASSSDLTGSSYEQYF. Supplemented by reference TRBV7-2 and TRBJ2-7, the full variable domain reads GAGVSQSPSNKVTEKGKDVELRCDPISGHTALYWYRQSLGQGLEFLIYFQGNSAPDKSGLPSDRFSAERTGGSVSTLTIQRTQQEDSAVYLCASSSDLTGSSYEQYFGPGTRLTVT.

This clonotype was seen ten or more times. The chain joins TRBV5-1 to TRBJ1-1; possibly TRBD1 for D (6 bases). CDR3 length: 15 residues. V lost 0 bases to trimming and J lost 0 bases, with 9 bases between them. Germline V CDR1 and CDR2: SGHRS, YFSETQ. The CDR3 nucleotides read TGCGCCAGCAGCTTGGTTGGACAGATGAACACTGAAGCTTTCTTT. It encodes CASSLVGQMNTEAFF. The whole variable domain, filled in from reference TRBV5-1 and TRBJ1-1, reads KAGVTQTPRYLIKTRGQQVTLSCSPISGHRSVSWYQQTPGQGLQFLFEYFSETQRNKGNFPGRFSGRQFSNSRSEMNVSTLELGDSALYLCASSLVGQMNTEAFFGQGTRLTVV.

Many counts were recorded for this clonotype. CDR3 nucleotide sequence: TGCGCCAGCACTTCAACAGGGACCACTGAAGCTTTCTTT. It codes for CASTSTGTTEAFF. The V gene is TRBV5-1, the J gene TRBJ1-1, with D tentatively TRBD1 (6 bases). The CDR3 is made up of 13 amino acids. Looked up from germline, CDR1 is SGHRS and CDR2 is YFSETQ. With 6 bases removed from V and 4 bases from J, the gap between germline ends came to 13 bases.

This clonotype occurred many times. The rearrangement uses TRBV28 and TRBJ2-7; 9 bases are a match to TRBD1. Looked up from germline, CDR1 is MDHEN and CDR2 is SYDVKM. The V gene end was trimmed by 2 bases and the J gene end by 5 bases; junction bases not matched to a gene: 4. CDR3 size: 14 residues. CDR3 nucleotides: TGTGCCAGCAGTTTACAGGACAGGGGCCACGAGCAGTACTTC. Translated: CASSLQDRGHEQYF.

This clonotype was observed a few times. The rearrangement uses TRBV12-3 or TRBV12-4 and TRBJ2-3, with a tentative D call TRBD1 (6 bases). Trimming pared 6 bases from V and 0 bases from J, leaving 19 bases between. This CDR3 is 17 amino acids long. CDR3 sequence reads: CASSRTHGQPSTDTQYF. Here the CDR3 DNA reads TGTGCCAGCAGCCGCACCCACGGACAGCCTAGCACAGATACGCAGTATTTT.

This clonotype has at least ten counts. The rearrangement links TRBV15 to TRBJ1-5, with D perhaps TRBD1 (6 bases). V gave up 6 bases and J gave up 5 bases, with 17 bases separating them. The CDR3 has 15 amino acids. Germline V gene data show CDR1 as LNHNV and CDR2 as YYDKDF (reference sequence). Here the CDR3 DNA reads TGTGCCACCAGAGCAATGGGGGCAGCAGATCAGCCCCAGCATTTT. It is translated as CATRAMGAADQPQHF.

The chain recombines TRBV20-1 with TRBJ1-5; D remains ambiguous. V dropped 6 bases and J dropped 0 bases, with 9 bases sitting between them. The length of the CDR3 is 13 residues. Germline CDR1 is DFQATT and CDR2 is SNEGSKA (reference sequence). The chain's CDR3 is CSAPPASNQPQHF. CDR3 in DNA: TGCAGTGCGCCCCCGGCTAGCAATCAGCCCCAGCATTTT.

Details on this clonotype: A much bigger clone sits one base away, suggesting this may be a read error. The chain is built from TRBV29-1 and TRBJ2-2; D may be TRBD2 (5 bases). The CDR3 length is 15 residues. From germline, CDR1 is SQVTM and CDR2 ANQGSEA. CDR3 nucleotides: TGCAGCGTTAAACAGTCCCGGGCCCACACCGGGGAGCTGGTTTTT. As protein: CSVKQSRAHTGELVF.

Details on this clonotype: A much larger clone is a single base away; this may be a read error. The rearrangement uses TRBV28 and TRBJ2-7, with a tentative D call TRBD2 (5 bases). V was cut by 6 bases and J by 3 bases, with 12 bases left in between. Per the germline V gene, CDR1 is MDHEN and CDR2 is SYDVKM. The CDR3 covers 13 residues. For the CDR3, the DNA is TGTGCCAGCAGCCGGACTTGCAGCTACGAGCAGTACTTC. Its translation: CASSRTCSYEQYF.

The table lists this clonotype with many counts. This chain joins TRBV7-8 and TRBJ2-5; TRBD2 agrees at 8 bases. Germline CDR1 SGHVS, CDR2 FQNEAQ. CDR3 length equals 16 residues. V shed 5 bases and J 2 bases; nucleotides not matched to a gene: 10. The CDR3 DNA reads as TGTGCCAGCAGCCCTCACCGGGTAGCGGGGCAAGAGACCCAGTACTTC. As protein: CASSPHRVAGQETQYF. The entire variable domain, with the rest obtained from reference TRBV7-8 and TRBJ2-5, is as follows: GAGVSQSPRYKVAKRGQDVALRCDPISGHVSLFWYQQALGQGPEFLTYFQNEAQLDKSGLPSDRFFAERPEGSVSTLKIQRTQQEDSAVYLCASSPHRVAGQETQYFGPGTRLLVL.